A selection of T cell receptor beta chains follows, all from one sample in a study of shared clonotypes between healthy human individuals. Profiling relied on immunoSEQ multiplex PCR, and the TCRdb table lists in-frame clones only, not all of them. The repertoire has some 2,000,000 clones, around 95% of them found once; the top ten carry more than 0.1%. Sequenced input: naive CD4+ T cells sorted from blood. All receptors derive from a man younger than 30 in good health. Each CDR3 is given with its conserved first and last residue. Fields, in order: J gene, D gene, V gene, clone size, CDR3 protein, CDR3 DNA. A D gene is named only where the DNA matches it firmly. Rows may omit the clone size; those that give it use once, few, many or a size class.

J: TRBJ1-1; D: NA; V: TRBV6-1; size: NA; CDR3: CASSSQGMNTEAFF; DNA: TGTGCCAGTTCGTCGCAGGGCATGAACACTGAAGCTTTCTTT
J: TRBJ1-3; D: NA; V: TRBV28; size: NA; CDR3: CAGTGTNGNTIYF; DNA: TGTGCCGGCACCGGGACAAACGGAAACACCATATATTTT
J: TRBJ2-7; D: NA; V: TRBV6-5; size: NA; CDR3: CASSYSRAVHYEQYF; DNA: TGTGCCAGCAGTTACTCGCGGGCGGTCCACTACGAGCAGTACTTC
J: TRBJ2-1; D: NA; V: TRBV27; size: once; CDR3: CASRPDFNEQFF; DNA: TGTGCCAGCAGGCCGGACTTCAATGAGCAGTTCTTC
J: TRBJ2-4; D: NA; V: TRBV19; size: once; CDR3: CASSTTGVLAKNIQYF; DNA: TGTGCCAGTAGCACGACAGGCGTTTTGGCCAAAAACATTCAGTACTTC
J: TRBJ1-3; D: NA; V: TRBV5-6; size: NA; CDR3: CASSLASGNTIYF; DNA: TGTGCCAGCAGCTTGGCCTCAGGAAACACCATATATTTT
J: TRBJ2-2; D: NA; V: TRBV5-6; size: once; CDR3: CASSFYRNTGELFF; DNA: TGTGCCAGCAGCTTTTACAGGAACACCGGGGAGCTGTTTTTT
J: TRBJ1-2; D: NA; V: TRBV6-6; size: once; CDR3: CASSYFGPTEGYGYTF; DNA: TGTGCCAGCAGTTACTTTGGACCTACAGAAGGCTATGGCTACACCTTC
J: TRBJ2-7; D: NA; V: TRBV30; size: NA; CDR3: CAWSVTIRLGEQYF; DNA: TGTGCCTGGAGTGTAACTATTAGGCTGGGGGAGCAGTACTTC
J: TRBJ1-4; D: NA; V: TRBV5-1; size: NA; CDR3: CASRTDEKLFF; DNA: TGCGCCAGCAGGACGGATGAAAAACTGTTTTTT
J: TRBJ2-5; D: NA; V: TRBV7-9; size: NA; CDR3: CASSFGVENTQYF; DNA: TGTGCCAGCAGCTTCGGGGTCGAGAACACCCAGTACTTC
J: TRBJ2-7; D: NA; V: TRBV4-1; size: NA; CDR3: CASSPSENHYEQYF; DNA: TGCGCCAGCAGCCCTAGTGAGAACCACTACGAGCAGTACTTC
J: TRBJ2-7; D: NA; V: TRBV10-3; size: NA; CDR3: CAISHAYSYEQYF; DNA: TGTGCCATCAGCCACGCCTATTCCTACGAGCAGTACTTC
J: TRBJ2-3; D: NA; V: TRBV9; size: NA; CDR3: CATSEWGSSTDTQYF; DNA: TGTGCCACCTCGGAGTGGGGATCTAGCACAGATACGCAGTATTTT
J: TRBJ2-3; D: TRBD1; V: TRBV28; size: NA; CDR3: CASSSSPGGFDDTQYF; DNA: TGTGCCAGCAGCTCTTCCCCAGGGGGCTTCGATGATACGCAGTATTTT
J: TRBJ2-5; D: NA; V: TRBV27; size: NA; CDR3: CASSSSTGSWGTQYF; DNA: TGTGCCAGCAGTTCCTCGACAGGCTCATGGGGGACCCAGTACTTC
J: TRBJ2-3; D: TRBD1; V: TRBV7-2; size: NA; CDR3: CASGEGQGTDTQYF; DNA: TGTGCCAGCGGAGAGGGACAGGGCACAGATACGCAGTATTTT
J: TRBJ2-1; D: TRBD1; V: TRBV11-2; size: once; CDR3: CASSLIQGWNEQFF; DNA: TGTGCCAGCAGCTTAATACAGGGGTGGAATGAGCAGTTCTTC
J: TRBJ1-5; D: NA; V: TRBV6-1; size: NA; CDR3: CASRPLGGNQPQHF; DNA: TGTGCCAGCAGACCCTTGGGAGGGAATCAGCCCCAGCATTTT
J: TRBJ1-1; D: TRBD1; V: TRBV12-5; size: NA; CDR3: CASGPGGAETEAFF; DNA: TGTGCTAGTGGCCCAGGGGGCGCCGAAACTGAAGCTTTCTTT
J: TRBJ2-4; D: NA; V: TRBV6-1; size: NA; CDR3: CASRLGDPPNIQYF; DNA: TGTGCCAGCAGATTGGGGGATCCTCCAAACATTCAGTACTTC
J: TRBJ2-3; D: TRBD2; V: TRBV29-1; size: NA; CDR3: CSVRLAGDWGTDTQYF; DNA: TGCAGCGTTCGACTAGCGGGGGATTGGGGCACAGATACGCAGTATTTT
J: TRBJ2-7; D: TRBD1; V: TRBV7-3; size: NA; CDR3: CASSLMGQGVYEQYF; DNA: TGTGCCAGCAGCTTAATGGGGCAGGGGGTCTACGAGCAGTACTTC
J: TRBJ1-2; D: NA; V: TRBV6-5; size: NA; CDR3: CASSFQGTGYTF; DNA: TGTGCCAGCAGTTTTCAGGGTACGGGCTACACCTTC
J: TRBJ2-3; D: NA; V: TRBV7-3; size: NA; CDR3: CASSLGVGWADTQYF; DNA: TGTGCCAGCAGCTTAGGGGTAGGGTGGGCAGATACGCAGTATTTT
J: TRBJ2-1; D: NA; V: TRBV19; size: NA; CDR3: CASSTIGSGNEQFF; DNA: TGTGCCAGTAGTACCATCGGGAGTGGCAATGAGCAGTTCTTC
J: TRBJ2-3; D: NA; V: TRBV9; size: NA; CDR3: CASSPREKPSTDTQYF; DNA: TGTGCCAGCAGCCCTCGTGAAAAACCAAGCACAGATACGCAGTATTTT